Following are 32 T cell receptor beta chains from one sample sequenced in a study of T cell responses to AZD1222 COVID-19 vaccine (dated by TCRdb to about 2021). Receptor libraries were prepared by the immunoSEQ multiplex PCR assay. TCRdb limited this immuneACCESS table to in-frame rearrangements with V and J called. A share of clones is missing; checked studies link under half to unresolved V genes, and the rest is unexplained. In all, the sample holds 150,000 to 200,000 clones, and about nine tenths of those were seen once. The ten biggest clones cover less than 3% of the sample. Reading the label with the study, this specimen's time point is: baseline before first vaccination. This material consisted of peripheral blood, taken on day 0 of AZD1222 vaccination. The source of these receptors is an adult in good health.

CDR3 amino acids: CASRAQGSSYEQYF. The CDR3, as DNA: TGCGCCAGCAGGGCGCAGGGGTCCTCCTACGAGCAGTACTTC. The V call is TRBV4-1, the J call TRBJ2-7; D possibly corresponds to TRBD1 (6 bases). CDR3 length equals 14 residues. From germline, CDR1 is MGHRA and CDR2 YSYEKL. V was cut by 6 bases and J by 0 bases, with 12 bases left in between.

This clone has a single count. The chain joins TRBV2 to TRBJ2-3; a possible D gene is TRBD1 (6 bases). This CDR3 contains 17 residues. The germline V and J ends were trimmed by 3 bases and 2 bases, with 18 bases remaining between them. Germline CDR1 is SNHLY and CDR2 is FYNNEI. The CDR3 loop reads CASSDRAGQRLTDTQYF. The CDR3 DNA follows: TGTGCCAGCAGTGATAGGGCAGGACAGCGTCTCACAGATACGCAGTATTTT.

V gene TRBV7-6 combines with J gene TRBJ1-1; D might be TRBD1 (5 bases). Looked up from germline, CDR1 is SGHVS and CDR2 is FNYEAQ. The CDR3 has 12 amino acids. Trimming took off 4 bases at V and 10 bases at J, with 13 bases between the two ends. In DNA, the CDR3 is TGTGCCAGCAGCTCGGGCCGACAGATAGCTTTCTTT. Residues: CASSSGRQIAFF.

The chain uses TRBV4-3 and TRBJ1-3; possible D gene TRBD1, 5 bases. Germline loops: CDR1 LGHNA, CDR2 YSLEER. This CDR3 contains 17 residues. The V and J ends lost 0 bases and 0 bases respectively, with 12 bases between them. In DNA, the CDR3 is TGCGCCAGCAGCCAAGATCCGGACACCGACTCTGGAAACACCATATATTTT. This gives the protein CASSQDPDTDSGNTIYF.

CDR3 in DNA: TGTGCCAGCAGCTTGGGTAAGGGGGCGGGGGGAAACACCATATATTTT. Amino acids: CASSLGKGAGGNTIYF. The chain uses TRBV5-4 and TRBJ1-3; 7 nucleotides match TRBD1. J lost 4 bases, V lost 0 bases, and 7 bases had no gene match. The length of the CDR3 is 16 residues. Per the germline V gene, CDR1 is SGHNT and CDR2 is YYREEE (reference sequence).

The rearrangement links TRBV29-1 to TRBJ2-7; 10 bases are shared with TRBD1. The V segment lost 7 bases and the J segment 3 bases; nucleotides outside the gene matches: 3. In germline, CDR1 is SQVTM, CDR2 ANQGSEA. This CDR3 contains 12 residues. The CDR3 nucleotides read TGCAGCGGGGGGACAGGGGTCTACGAGCAGTACTTC. This translates into CSGGTGVYEQYF.

V usage is TRBV12-5 and J usage is TRBJ1-3; possible D gene TRBD1, 5 bases. Germline lookup yields CDR1 LGHNT and CDR2 FRNRAP. The CDR3 totals 15 residues. The germline V and J ends were trimmed by 5 bases and 0 bases, with 11 bases remaining between them. CDR3 nucleotides: TGTGCTAGTGGTCTTGACAGAACCTCTGGAAACACCATATATTTT. This translates into CASGLDRTSGNTIYF.

The genes are TRBV3-1 (or the pseudogene TRBV3-2) and TRBJ2-1, with D possibly being TRBD2 (6 bases). Trimming left V 0 bases short and J 12 bases short, with 12 bases between. This CDR3 has 13 amino acids. Germline V gene sequence: CDR1 LGHDT, CDR2 YNNKEL (reference sequence). Here the CDR3 reads CASSQDAGWGQFF. For the CDR3, the DNA is TGTGCCAGCAGCCAAGATGCGGGATGGGGGCAGTTCTTC.

The rearrangement uses TRBV19 and TRBJ1-1; D remains unclear. With 4 bases removed from V and 0 bases from J, the gap between germline ends came to 12 bases. The CDR3 has 15 residues. Germline CDR1 and CDR2: LNHDA and SQIVND (reference sequence). CDR3 nucleotide sequence: TGTGCCAGTAGTACTACGGCAGGACTGAACACTGAAGCTTTCTTT. Translating it yields CASSTTAGLNTEAFF.

The V gene is TRBV5-4, the J gene TRBJ2-2; TRBD1 might be the D (6 bases). Trimming pared 1 base from V and 4 bases from J, leaving 11 bases between. Germline V gives CDR1 SGHNT, CDR2 YYREEE (reference sequence). CDR3 length: 15 amino acids. The CDR3 DNA reads TGTGCCAGCAGCTTGCGGCAGGGGAGCACCGGGGAGCTGTTTTTT. This translates into CASSLRQGSTGELFF.

This rearrangement joins TRBV3-1 (or the pseudogene TRBV3-2) to TRBJ2-2, with 8 bases identical to TRBD2. This CDR3 is 15 amino acids long. The junction had 8 bases not matched to a gene; V was cut back by 1 base and J by 10 bases. Germline V CDR1 and CDR2: LGHDT, YNNKEL (reference sequence). The CDR3 nucleotides read TGTGCCAGCAGCCAAGGGCGGGGGGAGCGGGCGGAGCTGTTTTTT. It is translated as CASSQGRGERAELFF.

CDR3 nucleotides: TGTGCCAGCAACCCACCGGGAGGCACCTACGAGCAGTACTTC. It codes for CASNPPGGTYEQYF. The chain recombines TRBV6-5 with TRBJ2-7, with 7 bases fitting TRBD2. CDR1 and CDR2 from the germline V gene are MNHEY and SVGAGI. V lost 7 bases to trimming and J lost 2 bases; unmatched junction nucleotides: 8. This CDR3 is built from 14 residues.

This chain links TRBV6-2 or TRBV6-3 with TRBJ1-5, with D perhaps TRBD1 (5 bases). The V gene's germline CDR1 is MNHEY and CDR2 SVGEGT. The CDR3 contains 18 residues. Trimming shortened V by 5 bases and J by 0 bases, and 20 bases separated the two germline ends. CDR3 bases: TGTGCCAGCAGTAACCTCCGGGACGGGGGGTATAGCAATCAGCCCCAGCATTTT. As protein: CASSNLRDGGYSNQPQHF.

V is TRBV27 and J is TRBJ2-3, with no clear D. CDR3 length: 14 amino acids. CDR1 and CDR2 from the germline V gene are MNHEY and SMNVEV (reference sequence). The V end lost 5 bases, the J end lost 6 bases, and 15 bases lay between the germline ends. The CDR3 coding sequence is TGTGCCAGCAGTCTGGTCCCCACAGTGGATACGCAGTATTTT. Its protein product is CASSLVPTVDTQYF.

This chain links TRBV21-1 with TRBJ2-7; no check of the table's D call, TRBD1, against the DNA was made. TRBV21-1 is a recognized pseudogene. The CDR3 spans 16 residues. The CDR3 here is CASSKEVGRRDYEQYF. CDR3 nucleotide sequence: TGTGCCAGCAGCAAAGAGGTGGGTCGCAGGGACTACGAGCAGTACTTC.

The chain is built from TRBV7-9 and TRBJ2-7; 7 positions match TRBD2. The CDR3 is 12 residues long. In germline, CDR1 is SEHNR, CDR2 FQNEAQ (reference sequence). The V gene end was trimmed by 6 bases and the J gene end by 6 bases; junction bases not matched to a gene: 5. This chain's CDR3 is CASSPRGVEQYF. CDR3 sequence (DNA): TGTGCCAGCAGTCCACGGGGGGTCGAGCAGTACTTC.

The genes are TRBV27 and TRBJ1-2; 9 nucleotides line up with TRBD1. This CDR3 spans 14 amino acids. The germline V gene encodes CDR1 MNHEY and CDR2 SMNVEV (reference sequence). The junction had 7 bases not matched to a gene; V was cut back by 5 bases and J by 6 bases. Here the CDR3 reads CASSPDRGRHGYTF. CDR3 DNA: TGTGCCAGCAGTCCGGACAGGGGCCGCCATGGCTACACCTTC.

The chain couples TRBV19 to TRBJ1-3; no clear D gene. Trimming removed 0 bases from V and 2 bases from J, with 5 bases in between. Germline loops: CDR1 LNHDA, CDR2 SQIVND (reference sequence). The CDR3 contains 14 residues. The CDR3 region has the DNA TGTGCCAGTAGTATAGAAGGTCCTGGAAACACCATATATTTT. Its translation: CASSIEGPGNTIYF. Supplemented by reference TRBV19 and TRBJ1-3, the full variable domain reads DGGITQSPKYLFRKEGQNVTLSCEQNLNHDAMYWYRQDPGQGLRLIYYSQIVNDFQKGDIAEGYSVSREKKESFPLTVTSAQKNPTAFYLCASSIEGPGNTIYFGEGSWLTVV.

The chain carries TRBV2 and TRBJ1-1; unclear D gene. CDR3 size: 14 residues. Trimming left V 5 bases short and J 2 bases short, with 12 bases between. Germline V gene lookup returns CDR1 SNHLY and CDR2 FYNNEI. The CDR3 region is CASSTWTGNTEAFF. The DNA of the CDR3 is TGTGCCAGCAGTACTTGGACGGGAAACACTGAAGCTTTCTTT. The variable domain in full, with the rest retrieved from reference TRBV2 and TRBJ1-1, is EPEVTQTPSHQVTQMGQEVILRCVPISNHLYFYWYRQILGQKVEFLVSFYNNEISEKSEIFDDQFSVERPDGSNFTLKIRSTKLEDSAMYFCASSTWTGNTEAFFGQGTRLTVV.

The chain couples TRBV2 to TRBJ1-3; TRBD1 agrees at 10 bases. The V gene's germline CDR1 is SNHLY and CDR2 FYNNEI. The CDR3 covers 20 residues. V lost 6 bases and J lost 0; bases outside the gene matches: 17. CDR3 sequence (DNA): TGTGCCAGCAGGAGGGGTTGGGGGGACAGGGGCCTTAACTCTGGAAACACCATATATTTT. This gives the protein CASRRGWGDRGLNSGNTIYF.

The genes are TRBV4-1 and TRBJ2-5; 8 bases line up with TRBD2. The CDR3 spans 16 residues. CDR1 is MGHRA and CDR2 is YSYEKL in the germline V gene. Trimming at V came to 1 base and at J to 1 base, leaving 5 bases not matched to a gene. CDR3 in amino acids: CASSQVLRGGQETQYF. The CDR3 nucleotides read TGCGCCAGCAGCCAAGTCCTTCGGGGGGGCCAAGAGACCCAGTACTTC.

The rearrangement links TRBV10-2 to TRBJ1-1, with a tentative D call TRBD1 (6 bases). This CDR3 comprises 13 residues. Trimming left V 4 bases short and J 6 bases short, with 12 bases between. Germline CDR1 WSHSY, CDR2 SAAADI. CDR3 sequence reads: CASSGTGHAEAFF. CDR3 DNA: TGCGCCAGCAGTGGTACAGGGCACGCTGAAGCTTTCTTT.

This clone has only one observation. The chain uses TRBV2 and TRBJ2-7, with TRBD1 matching over 7 bases. The V gene's germline CDR1 is SNHLY and CDR2 FYNNEI. The CDR3 spans 15 residues. J gave up 5 bases and V 5 bases, and 12 bases lay outside the gene matches. The CDR3 nucleotides read TGTGCCAGCAGTATCAGTCAGGGGGATCCTCACGAGCAGTACTTC. This sequence encodes CASSISQGDPHEQYF.

This chain links TRBV2 with TRBJ1-4, with D possibly being TRBD1 (6 bases). The ends were cut back, 5 bases at V and 8 bases at J, with 18 bases in the middle. CDR3 length equals 15 residues. Germline V gene lookup returns CDR1 SNHLY and CDR2 FYNNEI. The CDR3 nucleotides read TGTGCCAGCAGTATTAGGGGAAACCAGGGGGAAAAACTGTTTTTT. Its translation is CASSIRGNQGEKLFF. The whole variable domain, remainder taken from reference TRBV2 and TRBJ1-4, is EPEVTQTPSHQVTQMGQEVILRCVPISNHLYFYWYRQILGQKVEFLVSFYNNEISEKSEIFDDQFSVERPDGSNFTLKIRSTKLEDSAMYFCASSIRGNQGEKLFFGSGTQLSVL.

The CDR3 loop is CASSLASGDRGPQPQHF. The CDR3 DNA reads as TGTGCCAGCAGCTTAGCGTCGGGGGACAGGGGGCCTCAGCCCCAGCATTTT. J is TRBJ1-5 and V is TRBV7-9, with 12 positions matching TRBD1. The germline V gene has CDR1 SEHNR and CDR2 FQNEAQ (reference sequence). With V trimmed by 0 bases and J by 6 bases, 6 bases remained unmatched. The length of the CDR3 is 17 residues.

The V gene is TRBV10-3, the J gene TRBJ1-4; 7 positions agree with TRBD1. Germline values: CDR1 ENHRY, CDR2 SYGVKD. The CDR3 contains 14 residues. V lost 4 bases and J lost 6; bases outside the gene matches: 5. The CDR3 nucleotides read TGTGCCATCAGTGGACAGGGCTTTGATGAAAAACTGTTTTTT. Translation: CAISGQGFDEKLFF.

V usage is TRBV4-3 and J usage is TRBJ2-3; TRBD2 matches 10 bases. The CDR3 contains 16 residues. Germline V gives CDR1 LGHNA, CDR2 YSLEER. V shed 2 bases and J 3 bases; nucleotides not matched to a gene: 5. CDR3 loop: CASSQRLAGATDTQYF. CDR3 nucleotide sequence: TGCGCCAGCAGCCAACGGCTAGCGGGGGCGACAGATACGCAGTATTTT.

The V and J genes are TRBV25-1 and TRBJ2-7, with 8 bases fitting TRBD2. This CDR3 region has 13 residues. V lost 4 bases to trimming and J lost 6 bases; unmatched junction nucleotides: 5. Germline V gene lookup returns CDR1 MGHDK and CDR2 SYGVNS. CDR3 bases: TGTGCCAGCAGTGTCGCGGGGGGAGGCGAGCAGTACTTC. Protein sequence: CASSVAGGGEQYF.

The gene calls are TRBV29-1 and TRBJ2-7; 12 bases fit TRBD1. The CDR3 extends over 14 amino acids. J lost 7 bases, V lost 5 bases, and 9 bases had no gene match. The germline gives CDR1 SQVTM, CDR2 ANQGSEA. This CDR3 reads CSVQGQGATWEQYF. DNA of the CDR3: TGCAGCGTTCAGGGACAGGGGGCTACCTGGGAGCAGTACTTC.

The table lists this clone with a few counts. V is TRBV12-2 and J is TRBJ2-1. TRBV12-2 is flagged as a pseudogene. This CDR3 comprises 16 residues. The CDR3 loop reads CASRDAPGPKGGEQFF. CDR3 nucleotides: TGTGCAAGTCGCGACGCACCCGGCCCCAAAGGTGGTGAGCAGTTCTTC.

The chain carries TRBV6-5 and TRBJ1-1; D is unclear. Deletions cut 5 bases from V and 1 base from J, with 8 bases between. The CDR3 runs 13 residues. The germline V gene has CDR1 MNHEY and CDR2 SVGAGI. The chain's CDR3 is CASSPKGNTEAFF. CDR3 in DNA: TGTGCCAGCAGTCCCAAGGGGAACACTGAAGCTTTCTTT.

The chain recombines TRBV12-3 or TRBV12-4 with TRBJ2-4, with unresolved D. The CDR3 consists of 12 residues. With 3 bases removed from V and 6 bases from J, the gap between germline ends came to 6 bases. The DNA of the CDR3 is TGTGCCAGCAGTTTCGGTGGAAACATTCAGTACTTC. It yields the protein CASSFGGNIQYF.